One sample yielded the 22 T cell receptor beta chains listed below, sequenced in a study of monozygotic twins with inflammatory bowel disease. TCRdb reprocessed the 5' RACE reads and keeps a single row for each CDR3 protein, giving no DNA. The sample includes over 110,000 distinct CDR3 sequences. Sequencing was done on a sample of blood. Receptor source: a human donor with ulcerative colitis or Crohn's disease, or a healthy co-twin of an affected twin (not recorded which).

The chain couples TRBV5-1 to TRBJ2-3; absent DNA, TCRdb's TRBD1 call cannot be checked. Germline-derived CDR1 and CDR2 are SGHRS and YFSETQ. The CDR3 covers 15 residues. CDR3 loop: CASSSGQEYTDTQYF. Drawing the rest from reference TRBV5-1 and TRBJ2-3, the complete variable domain is KAGVTQTPRYLIKTRGQQVTLSCSPISGHRSVSWYQQTPGQGLQFLFEYFSETQRNKGNFPGRFSGRQFSNSRSEMNVSTLELGDSALYLCASSSGQEYTDTQYFGPGTRLTVL.

The J gene is TRBJ2-1, the V gene TRBV5-1; TCRdb designates TRBD2, a call that cannot be tested without DNA. In germline, CDR1 is SGHRS, CDR2 YFSETQ. This CDR3 has 12 amino acids. The CDR3 here is CASSSGWDEQFF. Supplemented by reference TRBV5-1 and TRBJ2-1, the full variable domain reads KAGVTQTPRYLIKTRGQQVTLSCSPISGHRSVSWYQQTPGQGLQFLFEYFSETQRNKGNFPGRFSGRQFSNSRSEMNVSTLELGDSALYLCASSSGWDEQFFGPGTRLTVL.

This chain's CDR3 is CSARDFGQEISHGYTF. The V call is TRBV20-1, the J call TRBJ1-2. The CDR3 totals 16 residues. Germline V gene sequence: CDR1 DFQATT, CDR2 SNEGSKA (reference sequence).

This sequence joins TRBV20-1 and TRBJ2-1; TCRdb gives TRBD1 as the D gene, but with no DNA this cannot be confirmed. The CDR3 totals 19 residues. Looked up from germline, CDR1 is DFQATT and CDR2 is SNEGSKA (reference sequence). The CDR3 spells CSATITTRDGTPRYNEQFF.

The chain recombines TRBV11-2 with TRBJ2-2; with no DNA, the TCRdb D assignment of TRBD1 cannot be verified. This CDR3 has 18 residues. Germline-derived CDR1 and CDR2 are SGHAT and FQNNGV. The CDR3 is CASTKYPPGTVNTGELFF.

V usage is TRBV4-2 and J usage is TRBJ1-6; the TCRdb D gene call, TRBD1, has no DNA to confirm it. The germline V gene encodes CDR1 LGHNA and CDR2 YNFKEQ. The CDR3 is 17 residues long. The CDR3 loop is CASSQRVDGGYESPLHF.

The chain recombines TRBV19 with TRBJ1-4. This CDR3 has 13 amino acids. Germline CDR1 is LNHDA and CDR2 is SQIVND (reference sequence). The CDR3 loop is CASNAGTNEKLFF.

The chain has TRBV5-1 and TRBJ1-2; the TCRdb call, TRBD1, lacks DNA for checking. The CDR3 is 16 amino acids. Germline CDR1 is SGHRS and CDR2 is YFSETQ. CDR3 amino acids: CASSLEGGQVNYGYTF.

The V call is TRBV5-1, the J call TRBJ2-1. This CDR3 is built from 14 residues. CDR1 and CDR2 from the germline V gene are SGHRS and YFSETQ. CDR3 in amino acids: CASSLEDYYNEQFF.

The chain's CDR3 is CASSLVGTSGLPTDTQYF. This sequence joins TRBV5-6 and TRBJ2-3; TCRdb outputs TRBD2, but without DNA this stays unchecked. CDR1 and CDR2 (germline): SGHDT, YYEEEE. This CDR3 region has 18 residues.

V is TRBV7-9 and J is TRBJ2-5; TCRdb returns TRBD1, unconfirmable since there is no DNA. CDR1 and CDR2 (germline): SEHNR, FQNEAQ (reference sequence). CDR3 length: 14 amino acids. CDR3 region: CASSLGQVQETQYF.

V is TRBV25-1 and J is TRBJ2-3; without DNA, the TCRdb call of TRBD1 cannot be checked. CDR1 MGHDK and CDR2 SYGVNS come from the germline V gene. This CDR3 has 14 amino acids. The CDR3 reads CAISTGSSTDTQYF.

This rearrangement joins TRBV20-1 to TRBJ1-6; there is no DNA to check the TCRdb D call of TRBD1. The CDR3 has 15 amino acids. Germline V gene lookup returns CDR1 DFQATT and CDR2 SNEGSKA (reference sequence). The CDR3 protein is CSASAGYRHNSPLHF.

V is TRBV5-4 and J is TRBJ2-1; TCRdb lists TRBD1, though no DNA is available to test this call. This CDR3 is 17 amino acids long. From germline, CDR1 is SGHNT and CDR2 YYREEE (reference sequence). Here the CDR3 reads CASSLEGWGGAHNEQFF.

The rearrangement joins TRBV5-1 to TRBJ1-4; the TRBD1 assignment by TCRdb is unverifiable without DNA. The CDR3 is 15 residues long. The germline V gene has CDR1 SGHRS and CDR2 YFSETQ. Here the CDR3 reads CASSLAGQGEEKLFF.

The V call is TRBV5-1, the J call TRBJ2-3; there is no DNA to check the TCRdb D call of TRBD2. Germline V gives CDR1 SGHRS, CDR2 YFSETQ. This CDR3 has 15 residues. The chain's CDR3 is CASGPIAGRTDTQYF. Complete variable domain (other parts from reference TRBV5-1 and TRBJ2-3): KAGVTQTPRYLIKTRGQQVTLSCSPISGHRSVSWYQQTPGQGLQFLFEYFSETQRNKGNFPGRFSGRQFSNSRSEMNVSTLELGDSALYLCASGPIAGRTDTQYFGPGTRLTVL.

This chain connects TRBV24-1 to TRBJ1-1; TCRdb designates TRBD1, a call that cannot be tested without DNA. Germline CDR1 KGHDR, CDR2 SFDVKD. The CDR3 covers 14 residues. The CDR3 sequence: CATSDPGQGAEAFF.

The J gene is TRBJ2-7, the V gene TRBV30; TCRdb's assignment of TRBD2 cannot be checked, as there is no DNA. Germline V gene sequence: CDR1 GTSNPN, CDR2 SVGIG (reference sequence). The CDR3 runs 13 residues. CDR3 protein: CAWSVRRAYEQYF. Based on the CDR3 plus reference TRBV30 and TRBJ2-7, the full variable domain is SQTIHQWPATLVQPVGSPLSLECTVEGTSNPNLYWYRQAAGRGLQLLFYSVGIGQISSEVPQNLSASRPQDRQFILSSKKLLLSDSGFYLCAWSVRRAYEQYFGPGTRLTVT.

The V gene is TRBV5-1, the J gene TRBJ2-7; TCRdb names TRBD1, which stays unverified in the absence of DNA. This CDR3 contains 14 residues. Looked up from germline, CDR1 is SGHRS and CDR2 is YFSETQ. CDR3 sequence reads: CASSSTGTGDEQYF. Full variable domain (remainder filled in from reference TRBV5-1 and TRBJ2-7): KAGVTQTPRYLIKTRGQQVTLSCSPISGHRSVSWYQQTPGQGLQFLFEYFSETQRNKGNFPGRFSGRQFSNSRSEMNVSTLELGDSALYLCASSSTGTGDEQYFGPGTRLTVT.

The chain couples TRBV12-3 or TRBV12-4 to TRBJ2-1; TCRdb's D gene call, TRBD1, goes unchecked for lack of DNA. The CDR3 is made up of 13 amino acids. CDR3 sequence: CARGELDLNEQFF.

V is TRBV11-1 and J is TRBJ1-2. This CDR3 is 19 amino acids long. Looked up from germline, CDR1 is SGHAT and CDR2 is FQDESV (reference sequence). The CDR3 region is CASSSSNPGPKKTGYGYTF.

The gene calls are TRBV4-3 and TRBJ2-7; no DNA is available, so the TRBD1 call from TCRdb remains unchecked. The CDR3 contains 14 residues. CDR1 LGHNA and CDR2 YSLEER come from the germline V gene. CDR3 sequence reads: CASSRQDNSYEQYF.